Listed below are T cell receptor beta chains from one sample, sequenced in a study of cytomegalovirus exposure and HLA in healthy donors. Some clones are missing from TCRdb's copy, which holds only in-frame ones; the method was immunoSEQ multiplex PCR. The table shows some 99,000 clones, with approximately 71% occurring only once. Specimen: PBMCs. These receptors came from a woman between 65 and 79 years old in good health and CMV-seropositive. CDR3s include the opening cysteine and the closing phenylalanine or tryptophan. A D gene is named only where the DNA matches it firmly. The size entry is marked missing in some rows and otherwise reads once, few, many or a size class.

abundance,d_gene,v_gene,j_gene,CDR3aa,CDR3nt
.,TRBD2,TRBV7-2,TRBJ2-5,CASSPGTSGPETQYF,TGTGCCAGCAGCCCCGGGACTAGCGGGCCGGAGACCCAGTACTTC
once,.,TRBV7-2,TRBJ1-6,CASSPRLTRNSPLHF,TGTGCCAGCAGCCCCAGGCTTACGAGAAATTCACCCCTCCACTTT
.,.,TRBV5-4,TRBJ2-5,CASSYESREAQTQYF,TGTGCCAGCAGCTACGAAAGTCGGGAAGCGCAGACCCAGTACTTC
few,TRBD1,TRBV18,TRBJ1-2,CASSPDRGSNYGYTF,TGTGCCAGCTCACCAGACAGGGGCTCTAACTATGGCTACACCTTC
.,.,TRBV28,TRBJ1-2,CASGGANYGYTF,TGTGCCAGCGGGGGCGCTAACTATGGCTACACCTTC
.,.,TRBV9,TRBJ1-1,CASSVAPSLFTEAFF,TGTGCCAGCAGCGTAGCCCCCTCCCTGTTCACTGAAGCTTTCTTT
.,.,TRBV18,TRBJ2-3,CASSPSGLRTDTQYF,TGTGCCAGCTCACCCTCGGGACTTCGCACAGATACGCAGTATTTT
.,TRBD1,TRBV7-9,TRBJ1-5,CASSWTGLEPQHF,TGTGCCAGCAGCTGGACAGGTTTAGAGCCCCAGCATTTT
.,.,TRBV7-8,TRBJ2-7,CASSSKLAYEQYF,TGTGCCAGCAGCTCTAAACTTGCCTACGAGCAGTACTTC
.,.,TRBV7-2,TRBJ1-1,CASSLNLVNTEAFF,TGTGCCAGCAGCTTAAACTTGGTGAACACTGAAGCTTTCTTT
.,.,TRBV7-6,TRBJ2-1,CASSLATTADNEQFF,TGTGCCAGCAGCTTAGCTACGACGGCGGACAATGAGCAGTTCTTC
few,TRBD1,TRBV6-6,TRBJ2-2,CASSGTAEGGELFF,TGTGCCAGCAGTGGGACAGCGGAAGGCGGGGAGCTGTTTTTT
.,TRBD1,TRBV30,TRBJ2-5,CAWSVQGETQYF,TGTGCCTGGAGTGTACAGGGGGAGACCCAGTACTTC
few,.,TRBV19,TRBJ1-1,CASKAAPNTEAFF,TGTGCCAGTAAGGCAGCGCCGAACACTGAAGCTTTCTTT
.,.,TRBV25-1,TRBJ1-5,CASSEQGNQPQHF,TGTGCCAGCAGTGAACAGGGCAATCAGCCCCAGCATTTT
.,.,TRBV4-1,TRBJ1-1,CASSPQAGTEAFF,TGCGCCAGCAGCCCCCAGGCAGGCACTGAAGCTTTCTTT
.,.,TRBV5-4,TRBJ2-3,CASSSDYATDTQYF,TGTGCCAGCAGCTCGGACTATGCTACTGATACGCAGTATTTT
.,TRBD1,TRBV10-1,TRBJ1-2,CASSESTDRALYGYTF,TGCGCCAGCAGTGAGTCGACAGACAGGGCTTTATATGGCTACACCTTC
.,.,TRBV12-5,TRBJ2-2,CASSDSNTGELFF,TGTGCTTCCTCGGACAGTAACACCGGGGAGCTGTTTTTT
.,.,TRBV25-1,TRBJ1-1,CASRWGDNTEAFF,TGTGCCAGCCGCTGGGGAGACAACACTGAAGCTTTCTTT
.,.,TRBV9,TRBJ1-1,CASSAGTTGEAFF,TGTGCCAGCAGCGCTGGGACAACAGGAGAAGCTTTCTTT
.,.,TRBV30,TRBJ2-5,CAWNSGQETQYF,TGTGCCTGGAACAGTGGCCAAGAGACCCAGTACTTC
.,TRBD1,TRBV7-6,TRBJ1-1,CASSRTGSTEAFF,TGTGCCAGCAGCAGGACAGGGAGCACTGAAGCTTTCTTT
.,.,TRBV30,TRBJ2-3,CAWIRGDTQYF,TGTGCCTGGATTCGCGGGGATACGCAGTATTTT
once,TRBD1,TRBV29-1,TRBJ1-1,CSVRTGNTEAFF,TGCAGCGTACGGACAGGGAACACTGAAGCTTTCTTT
.,.,TRBV4-3,TRBJ1-4,CASSQAGHTNEKLFF,TGCGCCAGCAGCCAAGCGGGACATACGAATGAAAAACTGTTTTTT
.,.,TRBV2,TRBJ2-7,CATRTGSRYEQYF,TGTGCCACACGCACAGGGAGCCGCTACGAGCAGTACTTC
few,.,TRBV10-3,TRBJ1-4,CAISGGADEKLFF,TGTGCCATCAGCGGGGGGGCGGATGAAAAACTGTTTTTT
.,.,TRBV11-2,TRBJ2-7,CASSQVAVSYEQYF,TGTGCCAGCAGCCAAGTAGCCGTCTCCTACGAGCAGTACTTC
.,TRBD2,TRBV7-6,TRBJ2-7,CASSPEGTSPYEQYF,TGTGCCAGCAGCCCCGAAGGGACTAGCCCTTACGAGCAGTACTTC
.,.,TRBV5-1,TRBJ1-1,CASSLATGEGTEAFF,TGCGCCAGCAGCTTGGCCACGGGAGAGGGCACTGAAGCTTTCTTT
.,.,TRBV5-6,TRBJ1-2,CASSLKGRGNYGYTF,TGTGCCAGCAGCTTGAAGGGCAGGGGTAACTATGGCTACACCTTC
.,.,TRBV5-1,TRBJ2-3,CASSSRQPDTQYF,TGCGCCAGCAGCTCTCGACAGCCAGATACGCAGTATTTT
.,.,TRBV6-6,TRBJ2-3,CAIERRQRQGTDTQYF,TGTGCCATAGAAAGGCGTCAACGACAGGGCACAGATACGCAGTATTTT
.,TRBD1,TRBV30,TRBJ1-1,CAWSVGDSTEAFF,TGTGCCTGGAGTGTAGGGGACAGCACTGAAGCTTTCTTT
.,TRBD2,TRBV6-5,TRBJ2-1,CASSTPGLAGHEQFF,TGTGCCAGCAGTACCCCGGGACTAGCCGGCCATGAGCAGTTCTTC
once,.,TRBV5-4,TRBJ1-2,CASSSEGANYGYTF,TGTGCCAGCAGCTCAGAGGGGGCTAACTATGGCTACACCTTC
.,.,TRBV18,TRBJ2-7,CASSPGPAYEQYF,TGTGCCAGCTCGCCTGGGCCCGCCTACGAGCAGTACTTC
.,.,TRBV25-1,TRBJ1-6,CASRKTDNNSPLHF,TGTGCCAGCAGGAAGACTGATAACAATTCACCCCTCCACTTT
few,.,TRBV30,TRBJ1-3,CAWSPYTGNTIYF,TGTGCCTGGAGTCCTTATACTGGAAACACCATATATTTT
.,.,TRBV2,TRBJ2-7,CASRKVKVGGSAAYEQYF,TGTGCCAGCAGGAAAGTGAAGGTAGGGGGAAGTGCGGCCTACGAGCAGTACTTC
few,.,TRBV29-1,TRBJ1-5,CSVGGEGQPQHF,TGCAGCGTCGGGGGGGAGGGACAGCCCCAGCATTTT
.,.,TRBV7-2,TRBJ2-4,CASSPLGTSNIQYF,TGTGCCAGCAGCCCCCTTGGTACTAGCAACATTCAGTACTTC
few,TRBD2,TRBV6-5,TRBJ2-1,CASSYKAGSSYNEQFF,TGTGCCAGCAGTTATAAAGCGGGGAGCTCCTACAATGAGCAGTTCTTC
.,.,TRBV6-4,TRBJ2-2,CASSREQGNTGELFF,TGTGCCAGCAGTCGAGAACAGGGCAACACCGGGGAGCTGTTTTTT
.,TRBD1,TRBV6-5,TRBJ1-5,CASRPTGVGQPQHF,TGTGCCAGCAGACCGACAGGGGTCGGTCAGCCCCAGCATTTT
.,.,TRBV6-6,TRBJ2-7,CASQAQGNSYEQYF,TGTGCCAGCCAAGCGCAGGGAAACTCCTACGAGCAGTACTTC
.,TRBD2,TRBV4-3,TRBJ2-7,CASSQGLAGSGEQYF,TGCGCCAGCAGCCAGGGACTAGCGGGGTCGGGGGAGCAGTACTTC
.,.,TRBV6-1,TRBJ2-4,CASSLARGAKNIQYF,TGTGCCAGCAGTTTAGCCCGCGGAGCCAAAAACATTCAGTACTTC
few,.,TRBV10-3,TRBJ2-1,CAISEEGGEQFF,TGTGCCATCAGTGAGGAAGGGGGTGAGCAGTTCTTC